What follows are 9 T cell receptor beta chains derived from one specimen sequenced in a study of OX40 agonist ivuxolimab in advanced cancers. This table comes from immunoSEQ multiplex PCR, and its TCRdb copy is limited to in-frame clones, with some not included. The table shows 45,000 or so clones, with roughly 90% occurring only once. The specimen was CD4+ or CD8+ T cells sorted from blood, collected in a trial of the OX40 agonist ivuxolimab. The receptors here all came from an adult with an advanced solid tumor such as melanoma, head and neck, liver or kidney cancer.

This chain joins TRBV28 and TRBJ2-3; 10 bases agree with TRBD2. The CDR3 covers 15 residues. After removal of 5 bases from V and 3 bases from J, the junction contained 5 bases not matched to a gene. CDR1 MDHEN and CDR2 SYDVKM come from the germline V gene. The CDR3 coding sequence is TGTGCCAGCAGTCCCCAGACTAGCGGGACAGATACGCAGTATTTT. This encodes CASSPQTSGTDTQYF. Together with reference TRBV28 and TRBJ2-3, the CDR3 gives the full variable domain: DVKVTQSSRYLVKRTGEKVFLECVQDMDHENMFWYRQDPGLGLRLIYFSYDVKMKEKGDIPEGYSVSREKKERFSLILESASTNQTSMYLCASSPQTSGTDTQYFGPGTRLTVL.

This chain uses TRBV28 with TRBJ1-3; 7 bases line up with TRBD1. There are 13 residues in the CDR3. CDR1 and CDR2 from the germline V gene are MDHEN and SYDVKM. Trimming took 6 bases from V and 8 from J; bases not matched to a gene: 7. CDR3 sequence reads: CASRRKGAYTIYF. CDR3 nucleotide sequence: TGTGCCAGCAGACGAAAGGGGGCGTACACCATATATTTT.

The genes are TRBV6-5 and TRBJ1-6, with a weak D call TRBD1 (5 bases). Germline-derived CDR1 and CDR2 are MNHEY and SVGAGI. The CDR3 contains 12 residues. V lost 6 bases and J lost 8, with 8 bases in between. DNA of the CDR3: TGTGCCAGCAGGCAGGGAGATTCACCCCTCCACTTT. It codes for CASRQGDSPLHF.

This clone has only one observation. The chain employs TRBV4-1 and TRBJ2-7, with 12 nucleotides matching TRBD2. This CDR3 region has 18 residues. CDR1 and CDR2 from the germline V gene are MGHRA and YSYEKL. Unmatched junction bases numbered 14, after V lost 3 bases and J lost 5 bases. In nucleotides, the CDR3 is TGCGCCAGCAGCCATGAGACTAGCGGGAGTGTGCTAATCCACGAGCAGTACTTC. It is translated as CASSHETSGSVLIHEQYF.

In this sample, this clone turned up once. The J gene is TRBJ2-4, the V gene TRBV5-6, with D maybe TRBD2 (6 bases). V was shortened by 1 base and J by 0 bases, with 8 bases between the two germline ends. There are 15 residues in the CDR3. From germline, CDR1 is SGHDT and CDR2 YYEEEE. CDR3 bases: TGTGCCAGCAGCTTGCGGGGACTAGCCAAAAACATTCAGTACTTC. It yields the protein CASSLRGLAKNIQYF.

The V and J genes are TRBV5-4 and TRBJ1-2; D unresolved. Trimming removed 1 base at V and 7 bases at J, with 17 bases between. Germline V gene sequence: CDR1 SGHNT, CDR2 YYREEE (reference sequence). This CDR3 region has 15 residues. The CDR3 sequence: CASSLNVWGPAGYTF. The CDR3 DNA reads TGTGCCAGCAGCTTGAATGTTTGGGGTCCCGCTGGCTACACCTTC. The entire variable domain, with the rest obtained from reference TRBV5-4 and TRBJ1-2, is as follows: ETGVTQSPTHLIKTRGQQVTLRCSSQSGHNTVSWYQQALGQGPQFIFQYYREEENGRGNFPPRFSGLQFPNYSSELNVNALELDDSALYLCASSLNVWGPAGYTFGSGTRLTVV.

DNA for the CDR3: TGTGCCAGCTCACTTTACCCATGGGCAGGGGGCACGGAGACCCAGTACTTC. Translating gives CASSLYPWAGGTETQYF. The chain recombines TRBV18 with TRBJ2-5; 8 nucleotides agree with TRBD1. CDR3 length: 17 amino acids. Germline CDR1 reads KGHSH; CDR2 reads LQKENI. The J segment lost 5 bases and the V segment lost 4 bases, leaving 15 bases of the junction unmatched. The full variable domain, its missing parts supplied by reference TRBV18 and TRBJ2-5, is NAGVMQNPRHLVRRRGQEARLRCSPMKGHSHVYWYRQLPEEGLKFMVYLQKENIIDESGMPKERFSAEFPKEGPSILRIQQVVRGDSAAYFCASSLYPWAGGTETQYFGPGTRLLVL.

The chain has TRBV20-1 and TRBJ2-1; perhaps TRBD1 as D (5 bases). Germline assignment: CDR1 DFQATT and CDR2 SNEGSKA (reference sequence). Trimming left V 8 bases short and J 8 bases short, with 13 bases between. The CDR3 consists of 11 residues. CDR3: CSPKGHDEQFF. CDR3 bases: TGCAGTCCAAAGGGGCACGATGAGCAGTTCTTC.

The CDR3 protein is CASKRRNQETQYF. CDR3 in DNA: TGTGCCAGCAAGAGACGGAATCAAGAGACCCAGTACTTC. The chain uses TRBV6-5 and TRBJ2-5; D gene unclear. The germline gives CDR1 MNHEY, CDR2 SVGAGI. The CDR3 totals 13 residues. Trimming shortened V by 7 bases and J by 2 bases, and 11 bases separated the two germline ends.